A single TCR beta chain is shown here with its context. Its matching antigen is unknown. This sample is part of a study of response to subunit inactivated influenza vaccine. Study-wide points: Seasonal influenza vaccination, on each occasion, was suggested by the authors to recruit few new T cells.

Trimming left V 3 bases short and J 1 base short, with 9 bases between. The germline V gene encodes CDR1 DFQATT and CDR2 SNEGSKA (reference sequence). The CDR3 is 13 amino acids. MiXCR was run by TCRdb on the RT-PCR reads, yielding one entry per CDR3 protein. The table records a few hundred thousand distinct CDR3 sequences, about 7.2% of them present only once. This chain joins TRBV20-1 and TRBJ1-1, with a weak D call TRBD1 (5 bases). The clonotype originates from a man aged 50 to 69 who received an inactivated influenza vaccine. Specimen: PBMCs from blood, collected about 24 months after vaccination. For the CDR3, the DNA is TGCAGTGCTAGTTCTACAGGGAACACTGAAGCTTTCTTT. Residues: CSASSTGNTEAFF.